This T cell receptor beta chain derives from a study of spatial heterogeneity in lung cancer. Noted time point: blood at routine non-recurrence follow-up after resection. This CDR3 is built from 15 residues. V lost 0 bases to trimming and J lost 4 bases; unmatched junction nucleotides: 3. Germline values: CDR1 SGHRS, CDR2 YFSETQ. Each molecule of TCR cDNA was tagged with one unique molecular identifier. MiXCR was run by TCRdb on the 5' RACE reads, yielding one entry per CDR3 protein. Found here are roughly 29,000 distinct CDR3 sequences, approximately 5.1% of them singletons; the top ten hold around 24%.

Source: PBMCs, taken at follow-up. This receptor was obtained from a female donor with early-stage non-small cell lung cancer. The chain couples TRBV5-1 to TRBJ1-2; 10 bases map to TRBD1. The CDR3, as DNA: TGCGCCAGCAGCTTGGAGAGGACAGGGGGCTATGGCTACACCTTC. Its translation: CASSLERTGGYGYTF.